The 3 T cell receptor beta chains listed next were all sequenced from one sample in a study of control samples from healthy donors and cancer patients. The data were produced by immunoSEQ multiplex PCR, yet TCRdb's version contains in-frame clones alone and is incomplete. The sample includes around 120,000 clones, roughly 88% of them seen just once. Sample: blood. Receptors were obtained from a man aged 40-49 years in good health.

The chain has TRBV6-6 and TRBJ2-7, with 10 bases matching TRBD1. Trimming cost V 4 bases and J 3 bases; bases outside gene matches: 3. CDR3 length equals 14 residues. Germline loops: CDR1 MNHNY, CDR2 SVGAGI (reference sequence). The CDR3 is CASSFGQGGYEQYF. CDR3 bases: TGTGCCAGCAGTTTCGGACAGGGGGGCTACGAGCAGTACTTC.

A note on this clone: At one of its ends the junction is not consistent with the germline gene, which may arise from a read error. The chain uses TRBV2 and TRBJ1-1; 9 bases map to TRBD1. The CDR3 is 12 amino acids. Germline lookup yields CDR1 SNHLY and CDR2 FYNNEI. The chain's CDR3 is CVSSGQGRRAFF. The CDR3 coding sequence is TGTGTCAGCAGTGGACAGGGGAGGAGGGCTTTCTTT.

This rearrangement joins TRBV10-3 to TRBJ1-5; a possible D gene is TRBD1 (6 bases). This CDR3 spans 14 amino acids. The V gene lost 8 bases and the J gene lost 4 bases, with 15 bases spanning the gap. Looked up from germline, CDR1 is ENHRY and CDR2 is SYGVKD. The CDR3 nucleotides are TGTGCCATCGGAACAGGGAGAGCGAATCAGCCCCAGCATTTT. Its protein is CAIGTGRANQPQHF.